What follows describes a single TCR beta chain. The data originate from a study of blood T cells in healthy people across ages. Through a sample-barcoded 5' primer and a J-beta primer mix, a second PCR was run for roughly 6 to 12 cycles. One entry per CDR3 protein, called by TCRdb with MiXCR from the 5' RACE reads. Here the sample spans roughly 730,000 distinct CDR3 sequences, more than 55% being singletons. This CDR3 is built from 15 residues. The germline V gene encodes CDR1 MDHEN and CDR2 SYDVKM. The chain couples TRBV28 to TRBJ2-5; 9 bases align to TRBD1. The DNA matches TRBJ2-7 better at its end, which makes the J call doubtful. Sequenced sample: blood. The clonotype originates from a man in his forties in good health. The CDR3 sequence: CASSSSGTGLGEQYF. In nucleotides, the CDR3 is TGTGCCAGCAGTTCCTCCGGGACAGGGTTGGGCGAGCAGTACTTC.